These T cell receptor beta chains were read from a single sample in a study of sequential checkpoint blockade in melanoma. Sequencing used immunoSEQ multiplex PCR; TCRdb keeps in-frame clones, though not all of them. The table includes about 38,000 clones, about 88% detected once. The material sequenced was CD8+ T cells sorted from blood (inferred from file names), taken from a patient given nivolumab and ipilimumab in sequence. These receptors all come from a human donor with melanoma. CDR3s include the opening cysteine and the closing phenylalanine or tryptophan. The D gene is left open where the match is weak.

d_call j_call v_call cdr3_nt cdr3_aa
. TRBJ1-2 TRBV2 TGTGCCAGCAGTGGGCCCTGGCGGGACTATGGCTACACCTTC CASSGPWRDYGYTF
. TRBJ2-5 TRBV2 TGTGCCAGCAGTGATCCGGGGAGCCAAGAGACCCAGTACTTC CASSDPGSQETQYF
. TRBJ2-1 TRBV19 TGTGCCAGTAGTATTGGGGCAGAGCAGTTCTTC CASSIGAEQFF
TRBD1 TRBJ1-1 TRBV7-9 TGTGCCAGCAGCTTAGGGACAGGGGTACACACTGAAGCTTTCTTT CASSLGTGVHTEAFF
. TRBJ2-3 TRBV15 TGTGCCACCGCGGCCCAAGTCAAAGGAACAGATACGCAGTATTTT CATAAQVKGTDTQYF
. TRBJ1-5 TRBV28 TGTGCCAGCAGTTTAGTAGAGTTCAATCAGCCCCAGCATTTT CASSLVEFNQPQHF
TRBD1 TRBJ2-7 TRBV27 TGTGCCAGCAGTCCGGGGACAGGGGGCTTCGAGCAGTACTTC CASSPGTGGFEQYF
. TRBJ1-4 TRBV9 TGTGCCAGCAGCGTAGATGGCTCTAATGAAAAACTGTTTTTT CASSVDGSNEKLFF
TRBD1 TRBJ2-1 TRBV29-1 TGCAGCGTTGAAGAGACAGGGGGCGCGTACAATGAGCAGTTCTTC CSVEETGGAYNEQFF
. TRBJ2-3 TRBV6-5 TGTGCCAGCAGTTTAGGGGGAGGGCCTGGATATACGCAGTATTTT CASSLGGGPGYTQYF
TRBD2 TRBJ2-7 TRBV5-6 TGTGCCAGCAGCTTACTAGCGGAGTCCTACGAGCAGTACTTC CASSLLAESYEQYF
. TRBJ2-2 TRBV6-5 TGTGCCAGCGGGCCATGGGACAACGGGGAGCTGTTTTTT CASGPWDNGELFF
TRBD2 TRBJ2-7 TRBV6-5 TGTGCCAGCAGTTACTCGGCCAGCGGGAGTGGATACGAGCAGTACTTC CASSYSASGSGYEQYF
. TRBJ2-2 TRBV29-1 TGCAGCGTTGAACAGACAAACACCGGGGAGCTGTTTTTT CSVEQTNTGELFF
. TRBJ2-1 TRBV27 TGTGCCAGCACCTTAGACAGCAGCTCCTACAATGAGCAGTTCTTC CASTLDSSSYNEQFF
TRBD1 TRBJ1-5 TRBV27 TGTGCCAGCCGTAATGGGCCGACAGGGAATCAGCCCCAGCATTTT CASRNGPTGNQPQHF